The rows below give T cell receptor beta chains drawn from one sample of a study of neurological immune-mediated disorders. TCRdb redid the calling of the 5' RACE reads with MiXCR, one entry per CDR3 protein. The profile covers about 80,000 distinct CDR3 sequences, with about 5.6% appearing a single time and 7.9% taken by the ten largest. Sequenced input: PBMCs. The receptors were sampled from a woman aged 55-69 years with multiple sclerosis. Both conserved end residues are part of each CDR3.

CDR3 | J | V
CSARDQGLPYEQYF | TRBJ2-7 | TRBV20-1
CASSLEGAWYGYTF | TRBJ1-2 | TRBV28
CASSYSGNNEQFF | TRBJ2-1 | TRBV6-5
CASASTGNLYNEQFF | TRBJ2-1 | TRBV7-2
CAWTGTASYGYTF | TRBJ1-2 | TRBV30
CSASQSRDQPQHF | TRBJ1-5 | TRBV20-1
CASSPGSYGYTF | TRBJ1-2 | TRBV6-5
CASSQTRAAPGVGGANVLTF | TRBJ2-6 | TRBV5-1
CASRRGGAYTEAFF | TRBJ1-1 | TRBV3-1
CASSLGGFGANVLTF | TRBJ2-6 | TRBV5-1
CSARDQGNYGYTF | TRBJ1-2 | TRBV20-1
CASSPGRGVVHYGYTF | TRBJ1-2 | TRBV12-3/TRBV12-4
CASSLINSNSPLHF | TRBJ1-6 | TRBV7-2
CASNRQGAQGTEAFF | TRBJ1-1 | TRBV27
CSARVEGYEQYF | TRBJ2-7 | TRBV20-1
CASSDQDSTDTQYF | TRBJ2-3 | TRBV6-1
CSVEPTAYNEQFF | TRBJ2-1 | TRBV29-1
CASRDTTTGANVLTF | TRBJ2-6 | TRBV19
CSARDLSSYEQYF | TRBJ2-7 | TRBV20-1
CASRRTTGATEAFF | TRBJ1-1 | TRBV2
CASSLAPTGPPLEQYF | TRBJ2-7 | TRBV5-1
CSARSQGHNEQFF | TRBJ2-1 | TRBV20-1
CASRRTGGVGELFF | TRBJ2-2 | TRBV25-1
CASSLEGWQAYGYTF | TRBJ1-2 | TRBV11-2
CASSWTAGNEKLFF | TRBJ1-4 | TRBV5-1
CSARDDGSQPQHF | TRBJ1-5 | TRBV20-1
CARTRGAGGNTIYF | TRBJ1-3 | TRBV6-4
CASSGQNDYGYTF | TRBJ1-2 | TRBV27
CASTEGGGNYNEQFF | TRBJ2-1 | TRBV10-2
CASSSRFQETQYF | TRBJ2-5 | TRBV9
CSARDRVVGYTF | TRBJ1-2 | TRBV20-1
CASSTQGGSSYGYTF | TRBJ1-2 | TRBV6-5
CASSLRGQSDTQYF | TRBJ2-3 | TRBV12-3/TRBV12-4
CASSLRQDGGQPQHF | TRBJ1-5 | TRBV27
CASSLVGTGFGYTF | TRBJ1-2 | TRBV12-3/TRBV12-4
CASSVRQGAGYTF | TRBJ1-2 | TRBV4-2
CASSWDRVAGNTIYF | TRBJ1-3 | TRBV5-1
CSVQGEEETQYF | TRBJ2-5 | TRBV29-1
CASSLGMATGTLRKGFSEAFF | TRBJ1-1 | TRBV5-1